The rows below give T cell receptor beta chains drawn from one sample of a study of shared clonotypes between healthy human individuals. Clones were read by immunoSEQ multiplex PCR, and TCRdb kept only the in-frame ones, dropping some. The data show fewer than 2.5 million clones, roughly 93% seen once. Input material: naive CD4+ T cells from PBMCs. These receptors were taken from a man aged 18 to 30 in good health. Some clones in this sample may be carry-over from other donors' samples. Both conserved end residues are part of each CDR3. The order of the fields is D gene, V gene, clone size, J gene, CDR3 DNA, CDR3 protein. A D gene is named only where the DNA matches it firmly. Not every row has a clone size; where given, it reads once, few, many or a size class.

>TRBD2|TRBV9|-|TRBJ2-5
TGTGCCAGCAGCGCGGGACTAGCGGCGGGGACCCAGTACTTC
CASSAGLAAGTQYF
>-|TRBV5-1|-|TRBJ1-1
TGCGCCAGCAGCTTGGGTTCGCTGTACACTGAAGCTTTCTTT
CASSLGSLYTEAFF
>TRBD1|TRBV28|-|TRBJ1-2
TGTGCCAGCAGCGTCGGGGGGACAGGGGCTACTGCTAGCTATGGCTACACCTTC
CASSVGGTGATASYGYTF
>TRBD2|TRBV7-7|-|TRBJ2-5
TGTGCCAGCAGCCCCACAGCGGGAGGAGAGACCCAGTACTTC
CASSPTAGGETQYF
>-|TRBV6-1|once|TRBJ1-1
TGTGCCAGCAGTGCAAAGGGGGGGACTGAAGCTTTCTTT
CASSAKGGTEAFF
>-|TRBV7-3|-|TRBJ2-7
TGTGCCAGCAGCTTAATGCCCTCCCCAGTTAACGAGCAGTACTTC
CASSLMPSPVNEQYF
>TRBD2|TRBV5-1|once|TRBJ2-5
TGCGCCAGCAGCTTGGCACTAGCGGGAGAGCAAGAGACCCAGTACTTC
CASSLALAGEQETQYF
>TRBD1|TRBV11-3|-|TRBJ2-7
TGTGCCAGCAGCCCCCGGGACAGGTCTGGCGAGCAGTACTTC
CASSPRDRSGEQYF
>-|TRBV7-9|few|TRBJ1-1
TGTGCCAGCAGCTCGGGCCTCGGGGGCACTGAAGCTTTCTTT
CASSSGLGGTEAFF
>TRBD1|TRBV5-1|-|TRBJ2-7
TGCGCCAGCAGCCGGGGGACAGGGGGCGTCGAGCAGTACTTC
CASSRGTGGVEQYF